The T cell receptor beta chain described here comes from a study of naive and memory T cell subsets. Both TRBC1 and TRBC2 were covered by a beta constant-region primer of two equimolar oligonucleotides. Nested alpha and beta constant-region primers with the SP2 primer drove four PCR rounds on ligated cDNA. The cDNA 3' end received a ligated single-stranded oligonucleotide carrying the SP2 primer and a 12-nucleotide UMI. One entry per CDR3 protein, called by TCRdb with MiXCR from the UMI-ligation and nested PCR reads. The sample consists of roughly 130,000 distinct CDR3 sequences, around 35% of them appearing once. Study observations and caveats: Activation and differentiation may alter RNA-based TCR counts. Naive and memory repertoire findings lacked a ground truth for validation.

Germline V gene data show CDR1 as KGHSH and CDR2 as LQKENI. CDR3 length: 15 residues. Deletions cut 2 bases from V and 5 bases from J, with 14 bases between. There are many counts of this clonotype. The antigen remains unidentified. Sequencing input: central memory CD4+ T cells from blood. The chain combines TRBV18 with TRBJ2-3, with TRBD1 as a possible D gene (5 bases). The receptor was isolated from a human donor in good health. The CDR3 nucleotides are TGTGCCAGCTCACCATCAAGCAGGGCCAAAGATACGCAGTATTTT. Protein sequence: CASSPSSRAKDTQYF.